This record concerns one T cell receptor (beta chain) sequence. Its specificity is not known. The data originate from a study of cytomegalovirus exposure and HLA in healthy donors. Turning to the study itself: Researchers found that approximately 77% of 300 to 450 genotyped donors fell within the Caucasian-associated ancestry cluster.

Whole-study results and caveats: It was 160 or so TCR beta chains that were listed as cytomegalovirus-associated. Highly shared variants forming one cluster were likely a sequencing artifact. Most subjects had HLA-A and HLA-B alleles reportedly predicted accurately by TCR beta sequences.

J was trimmed by 6 bases and V by 4 bases; bases with no gene match: 5. CDR1 and CDR2 from the germline V gene are SGHDN and FVKESK. This CDR3 is built from 15 residues. This PCR relied on a set of 60 Vbeta primers and 13 Jbeta primers. Only in-frame clones appear in the TCRdb table, and some are missing; sequencing was by immunoSEQ multiplex PCR. Its clone listing holds over 120,000 clones. Sequenced sample: PBMCs. This receptor was taken from a male donor in good health and CMV-seronegative. J is TRBJ2-5 and V is TRBV14; 13 bases match TRBD2. The CDR3 protein is CASSPLAGGPQTQYF. CDR3 nucleotides: TGTGCCAGCAGCCCACTAGCGGGAGGGCCGCAGACCCAGTACTTC.